Listed below are T cell receptor beta chains from one sample, sequenced in a study of blood T cell repertoires in COVID-19. This table comes from immunoSEQ multiplex PCR, and its TCRdb copy is limited to in-frame clones, with some not included. The repertoire has fewer than 200,000 clones, roughly 90% of them found once; the top ten carry less than 1.5%. The sequenced sample was PBMCs or T cells enriched from blood (not recorded which). Receptors originate from a human donor with acute COVID-19. The donor label of this sample is uncertain. The CDR3 runs from the conserved cysteine through the conserved F or W. A D gene is named only where the DNA matches it firmly.

V: TRBV9
D: TRBD1
J: TRBJ1-1
CDR3: CASSDDLGQEGTEAFF
DNA: TGTGCCAGCAGCGACGACCTCGGACAGGAGGGGACTGAAGCTTTCTTT

V: TRBV5-1
D: TRBD2
J: TRBJ2-3
CDR3: CASSPGTSGGMGDTQYF
DNA: TGCGCCAGCAGCCCTGGGACTAGCGGGGGGATGGGAGATACGCAGTATTTT

V: TRBV4-1
D: TRBD2
J: TRBJ2-5
CDR3: CASSQDQSFVAGGQETQYF
DNA: TGCGCCAGCAGCCAAGATCAATCATTCGTAGCGGGGGGCCAAGAGACCCAGTACTTC

V: TRBV3-1/TRBV3-2
D: TRBD1
J: TRBJ1-2
CDR3: CASSQGTGHGYTF
DNA: TGTGCCAGCAGCCAAGGGACAGGGCATGGCTACACCTTC

V: TRBV29-1
D: .
J: TRBJ2-1
CDR3: CTSSRDPMIRGQFF
DNA: TGCACCTCCTCCAGGGATCCAATGATCCGAGGGCAGTTCTTC

V: TRBV15
D: TRBD1
J: TRBJ2-1
CDR3: CATRSTTGGREGQFF
DNA: TGTGCCACCAGAAGTACTACAGGGGGCAGGGAGGGGCAGTTCTTC

V: TRBV6-1
D: TRBD2
J: TRBJ2-2
CDR3: CASSEEVAGGSNTGELFF
DNA: TGTGCCAGCAGTGAAGAAGTGGCGGGGGGGTCGAACACCGGGGAGCTGTTTTTT

V: TRBV7-3
D: .
J: TRBJ2-1
CDR3: CASSLGGGPYNEQFF
DNA: TGTGCCAGCAGCTTAGGCGGCGGCCCCTACAATGAGCAGTTCTTC

V: TRBV5-4
D: TRBD1
J: TRBJ2-5
CDR3: CASSPDRVQETQYF
DNA: TGTGCCAGCAGCCCCGACAGGGTCCAAGAGACCCAGTACTTC

V: TRBV4-2
D: TRBD2
J: TRBJ2-1
CDR3: CASSPQRGPNNEQFF
DNA: TGTGCCAGCAGCCCCCAGCGGGGGCCTAACAATGAGCAGTTCTTC

V: TRBV25-1
D: TRBD1
J: TRBJ1-1
CDR3: CASSVQGAVAEAFF
DNA: TGTGCCAGCAGCGTACAGGGGGCGGTCGCTGAAGCTTTCTTT

V: TRBV6-2/TRBV6-3
D: TRBD2
J: TRBJ2-5
CDR3: CASSYPAGGTKETQYF
DNA: TGTGCCAGCAGTTACCCAGCGGGGGGCACCAAAGAGACCCAGTACTTC

V: TRBV11-2
D: TRBD1
J: TRBJ1-2
CDR3: CASTPLRGQNGYTF
DNA: TGTGCCAGCACCCCTTTGAGGGGGCAGAATGGCTACACCTTC

V: TRBV9
D: TRBD1
J: TRBJ1-1
CDR3: CASSLTGDTEAFF
DNA: TGTGCCAGCAGCCTCACAGGGGACACTGAAGCTTTCTTT

V: TRBV29-1
D: TRBD1
J: TRBJ2-3
CDR3: CSVAVRGDTQYF
DNA: TGCAGCGTTGCGGTCAGGGGGGATACGCAGTATTTT

V: TRBV15
D: TRBD1
J: TRBJ1-5
CDR3: CATSRDLPRGPETYSNQPQHF
DNA: TGTGCCACCAGCAGAGATCTCCCCAGGGGGCCAGAGACCTATAGCAATCAGCCCCAGCATTTT

V: TRBV3-1/TRBV3-2
D: TRBD2
J: TRBJ2-3
CDR3: CASSLLAGTGTDTQYF
DNA: TGTGCCAGCAGCCTACTAGCGGGGACCGGAACAGATACGCAGTATTTT